This T cell receptor (beta chain) was identified during a study of graft-versus-host responses after intestinal transplantation (dated by TCRdb to the early 2020s). Broadly, across the study: Recipients received multivisceral, liver-intestinal, or isolated intestinal transplants. The cohort enrolled 20 to 30 intestinal transplant recipients, one of whom was a retransplant, and a few patients without pretransplant specimens were excluded. Every recipient was given anti-thymocyte globulin induction, followed by approximately 3 years of maintenance tacrolimus and steroids. Graft-versus-host and host-versus-graft alloreactive T cell clones were tracked in the graft, circulation and bone marrow after intestinal transplantation using bulk TCR-beta CDR3 sequencing. Donor T cell macrochimerism was defined as a peak of at least 4% donor T cells among recipient peripheral blood mononuclear cells. To identify alloreactive clones, pre-transplant mixed lymphocyte reaction products were sequenced and then compared with unstimulated pre-transplant donor and recipient T cells. Rather than going through the commercial service, samples from three later patients were sequenced in-house on an Illumina MiSeq and processed with MiXCR.

Explained via the paper, the time point label denotes: cells obtained before transplantation from donor or recipient. In the mixed lymphocyte reactions, 200,000 CFSE-labeled pre-transplant responders were plated with 200,000 irradiated violet-dye-labeled stimulators and cultured for 6 days. Proliferating CD3+CD4+CFSE-low and CD3+CD8+CFSE-low responder cells were FACS-sorted on a BD Influx sorter after the mixed lymphocyte reaction. Here is what the overall study found, with its caveats: Peak levels of circulating GvH clones were associated with declines in HvG clones early after transplant. In patients with donor T cell macrochimerism, the allografts had high GvH to HvG T cell clonal ratios. Conclusions were limited by the relatively low number and heterogeneity of intestinal transplant patients. GvH clones turned up in recipient bone marrow, with some appearing earlier in ileal mucosa or blood, a pattern consistent with an intestinal mucosal origin.

The method was the immunoSEQ multiplex PCR assay. For most patients, genomic DNA was isolated using the Qiagen DNeasy Blood and Tissue Kit and was shipped frozen to Adaptive Biotechnologies for TCR sequencing. For most patients, high-throughput TCR-beta CDR3 sequencing of genomic DNA was performed by Adaptive Biotechnologies. Concerning the study's data processing: TCR sequencing data were retrieved from Adaptive's ImmunoSEQ software for 15 to 20 patients, whereas a few other patients were processed with MiXCR and VDJtools. To correct CD4 versus CD8 sorting errors, sequences present in both subsets at a frequency ratio below 5:1 were removed. CDR3 nucleotide sequences shared between donor and recipient were removed because their origin could not be assigned. At least 2-fold expansion over unstimulated cells and a minimum CFSE-low frequency of 0.002% (template counts) or 0.001% (read counts) were required for clones to be classified as alloreactive. A clone was considered mappable if detected in the sequenced pre-transplant spleen, lymph node, or MLR CFSE-low populations of the donor or recipient. Cumulative frequency of alloreactive clones was calculated as a percentage of all sequences weighted by copy number. TCRdb took this table from immuneACCESS and kept in-frame rearrangements with V and J called. Such tables lack part of the clones; where checked against another copy, unresolved V genes explain under half of the gap, and the rest is unexplained. For V, J and clone size, that table is used; D and trimming come from the DNA. The sample table contains around 6,400 clones; only one count was recorded for 26% of them. 4.5% of the sample is in the top ten clones.

This clone was detected a few times. The junction departs from germline at one end; a sequencing error may be responsible. The CDR3 goes from the cysteine to the phenylalanine over 16 residues. Of all the DNA, just the CDR3 is kept, 48 bases in frame from base 1. Sequences LGHNT (CDR1) and FRNRAP (CDR2) are obtained from the germline V gene. The V and J genes are TRBV12-5 and TRBJ2-3; the central 14 bases match TRBD2. The clonotype was recovered from a human patient who received an intestinal transplant. The sample in question was alloreactive CD4+ T cells from a mixed lymphocyte reaction culture, obtained before intestinal transplant. According to the study, the label for this sample's cell subset or site signals: CFSE-low proliferating T cells sorted from approximately six-day pre-transplant mixed lymphocyte reaction (GvH or HvG direction). The sequenced DNA is TGTGCTAGGGGTTTGACTAGCGGGGGGGGGCCAGATACGCAGTATTTT. Its protein product is CARGLTSGGGPDTQYF.